This T cell receptor beta chain was sequenced for a study of blood T cell repertoires in COVID-19. Study-level background: Spain, Italy and the United States supplied samples that represented acute and convalescent COVID-19. Sources were T cells, B-cell-depleted T cells, or PBMCs; the material itself was cDNA or gDNA.

TCRdb keeps only in-frame clones here, not all; method: immunoSEQ multiplex PCR. The repertoire holds under 350,000 clones, with about 89% as singletons. V lost 3 bases to trimming and J lost 6 bases; unmatched junction nucleotides: 16. Per the germline V gene, CDR1 is SGHKS and CDR2 is YYEKEE (reference sequence). This CDR3 has 18 amino acids. The sequenced material came from peripheral blood. The clonotype comes from a middle-aged man with acute or convalescent COVID-19. The V gene is TRBV5-5, the J gene TRBJ1-3, with 9 positions matching TRBD1. The CDR3 sequence is CASSSRPGQGRRENTIYF. Here the CDR3 DNA reads TGTGCCAGCAGCTCCCGGCCGGGACAGGGTCGGAGGGAAAACACCATATATTTT.